The 6 T cell receptor beta chains presented below share a single source sample, sequenced in a study of cytomegalovirus exposure and HLA in healthy donors. The PCR was carried out with 60 Vbeta primers and 13 Jbeta primers. TCRdb's table, derived via immunoSEQ multiplex PCR, lists solely in-frame clones and lacks some. This table holds under 150,000 clones, roughly 79% found once. Sample: PBMCs. These receptors originate from a man aged 30 to 39 in good health and CMV-seronegative.

V is TRBV9 and J is TRBJ1-1, with D unclear. Germline V CDR1 and CDR2: SGDLS, YYNGEE. This CDR3 has 15 amino acids. The V and J ends lost 0 bases and 5 bases respectively, with 14 bases between them. CDR3 in amino acids: CASSVAGRGATEAFF. The DNA of the CDR3 is TGTGCCAGCAGCGTAGCCGGGAGAGGAGCGACTGAAGCTTTCTTT.

This clone has a handful of counts. J is TRBJ2-1 and V is TRBV15, with D possibly TRBD2 on 7 matching bases. Trimming left V 0 bases short and J 8 bases short, with 14 bases between. Germline CDR1 reads LNHNV; CDR2 reads YYDKDF (reference sequence). The CDR3 is made up of 15 amino acids. The CDR3 DNA is TGTGCCACCAGCAGAGATGGGAGGGGGGCCGATGAGCAGTTCTTC. This codes for CATSRDGRGADEQFF.

V usage is TRBV7-2 and J usage is TRBJ1-2, with a tentative D call TRBD1 (6 bases). Trimming took 0 bases from V and 4 from J, leaving 9 bases between them. The CDR3 spans 14 residues. The V gene's germline CDR1 is SGHTA and CDR2 FQGNSA. The CDR3 protein is CASSLAGAGYGYTF. The CDR3 region has the DNA TGTGCCAGCAGCTTAGCGGGGGCGGGCTATGGCTACACCTTC.

This chain uses TRBV27 with TRBJ2-7; 14 bases agree with TRBD2. This CDR3 has 15 residues. The V gene's germline CDR1 is MNHEY and CDR2 SMNVEV (reference sequence). The trim removed 2 bases at V and 5 bases at J, leaving 2 bases unmatched. In DNA form, the CDR3 reads TGTGCCAGCAGTTTAGGACTAGCGGGGGGCCACGAGCAGTACTTC. This codes for CASSLGLAGGHEQYF.

The rearrangement joins TRBV28 to TRBJ1-6, with D possibly TRBD1 on 5 matching bases. The V end lost 5 bases, the J end lost 7 bases, and 15 bases lay between the germline ends. CDR1 MDHEN and CDR2 SYDVKM come from the germline V gene. This CDR3 has 15 amino acids. The CDR3 spells CASSAGLPGNSPLHF. In DNA form, the CDR3 reads TGTGCCAGCAGTGCGGGACTCCCGGGAAATTCACCCCTCCACTTT.

This chain links TRBV7-2 with TRBJ1-3; D is unresolved. Trimming pared 2 bases from V and 2 bases from J, leaving 10 bases between. Looked up from germline, CDR1 is SGHTA and CDR2 is FQGNSA. CDR3 size: 15 residues. The CDR3 sequence: CASSLLGFTGNTIYF. CDR3 coding DNA: TGTGCCAGCAGCTTACTCGGTTTCACTGGAAACACCATATATTTT.